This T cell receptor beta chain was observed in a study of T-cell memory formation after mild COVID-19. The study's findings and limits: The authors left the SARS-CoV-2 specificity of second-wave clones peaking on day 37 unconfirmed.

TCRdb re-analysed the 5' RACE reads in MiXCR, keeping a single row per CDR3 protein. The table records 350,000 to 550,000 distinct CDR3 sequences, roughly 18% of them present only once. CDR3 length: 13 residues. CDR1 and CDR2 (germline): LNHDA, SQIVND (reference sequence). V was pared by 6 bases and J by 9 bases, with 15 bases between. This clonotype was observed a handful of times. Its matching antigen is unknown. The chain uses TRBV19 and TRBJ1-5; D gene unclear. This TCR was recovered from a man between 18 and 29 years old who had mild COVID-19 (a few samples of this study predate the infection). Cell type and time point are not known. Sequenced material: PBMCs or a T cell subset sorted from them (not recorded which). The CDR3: CASSTAREGPQHF. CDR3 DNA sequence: TGTGCCAGTAGCACGGCCCGAGAGGGGCCCCAGCATTTT. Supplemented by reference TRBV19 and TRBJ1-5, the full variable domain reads DGGITQSPKYLFRKEGQNVTLSCEQNLNHDAMYWYRQDPGQGLRLIYYSQIVNDFQKGDIAEGYSVSREKKESFPLTVTSAQKNPTAFYLCASSTAREGPQHFGDGTRLSIL.